A single sample gave rise to the 10 T cell receptor beta chains below, sequenced in a study of shared clonotypes between healthy human individuals (dated by TCRdb to about 2020). To prepare the library, the immunoSEQ multiplex PCR assay was applied. What TCRdb holds here is the immuneACCESS table cut down to in-frame rearrangements. Part of the clones is not present; checked against another copy, under half of the missing clones reflect an unresolved V gene, and the others are unexplained. Across this sample there are under 2.5 million clones, with 85% to 95% seen only once. The ten largest clonotypes hold around 0.35% of the sample. The sample taken for sequencing was naive CD4+ T cells from PBMCs. The sample's cell subset or site label is to be understood as: CD45RA+ positively selected. The receptors stem from a young man in good health. Some clones in this sample may be carry-over from other donors' samples.

V and J are TRBV6-5 and TRBJ2-1; 14 bases are a match to TRBD2. The CDR3 contains 16 residues. Germline V gene data show CDR1 as MNHEY and CDR2 as SVGAGI. Trimming cost V 0 bases and J 8 bases; bases outside gene matches: 3. CDR3 in DNA: TGTGCCAGCAGTTACTCGGGACTAGCGGGAGTCCATGAGCAGTTCTTC. This codes for CASSYSGLAGVHEQFF.

This clone has a handful of counts. The gene calls are TRBV20-1 and TRBJ1-1; D is uncertain. The CDR3 sequence is 11 residues long. V was trimmed by 6 bases and J by 11 bases, leaving 16 bases between them. The germline V gene encodes CDR1 DFQATT and CDR2 SNEGSKA (reference sequence). DNA of the CDR3: TGCAGTGCACCAAGGACCGGTGGGGCTTTCTTT. Encoded protein: CSAPRTGGAFF.

To note about this clone: The sample carries other DNA sequences with the same CDR3. This rearrangement joins TRBV7-2 to TRBJ2-1; tentatively, D is TRBD2 (6 bases). The CDR3 spans 13 residues. Between the trimmed V and J ends, which lost 1 base and 6 bases, there was a span of 7 bases. Germline values: CDR1 SGHTA, CDR2 FQGNSA. The CDR3 nucleotides are TGTGCCAGCAGCTTAGGGACTACCAATGAGCAGTTCTTC. Translation: CASSLGTTNEQFF.

V gene TRBV7-2 combines with J gene TRBJ1-1; D gene uncertain. Germline V gene data show CDR1 as SGHTA and CDR2 as FQGNSA. CDR3 length equals 13 residues. The V gene lost 1 base and the J gene lost 8 bases, with 11 bases spanning the gap. The CDR3 DNA reads TGTGCCAGCAGCTTAGTGGCTCCCGGGGAAGCTTTCTTT. This sequence encodes CASSLVAPGEAFF.

In regard to this clone: Other DNA sequences from this sample encode an identical CDR3 as well. This chain connects TRBV5-1 to TRBJ1-2; possible D gene TRBD1, 5 bases. The V gene's germline CDR1 is SGHRS and CDR2 YFSETQ. Trimming left V 3 bases short and J 4 bases short, with 10 bases between. The CDR3 covers 13 residues. CDR3 sequence reads: CASSSTGVYGYTF. DNA for the CDR3: TGCGCCAGCAGCTCCACAGGAGTCTATGGCTACACCTTC.

V usage is TRBV6-1 and J usage is TRBJ2-7; D remains unclear. The germline V and J ends were trimmed by 6 bases and 0 bases, with 15 bases remaining between them. Germline V gives CDR1 MNHNS, CDR2 SASEGT. The CDR3 covers 15 residues. CDR3 sequence reads: CASRNRAESSYEQYF. The CDR3 DNA follows: TGTGCCAGCAGGAATCGTGCAGAAAGCTCCTACGAGCAGTACTTC.

The chain couples TRBV7-3 to TRBJ2-2; no definite D call. V gave up 2 bases and J gave up 7 bases, with 8 bases separating them. Germline V gene sequence: CDR1 SGHTA, CDR2 FQGTGA. This CDR3 region has 13 residues. The CDR3 loop is CASSLSRVGELFF. As DNA, the CDR3 is TGTGCCAGCAGCTTATCACGAGTCGGGGAGCTGTTTTTT.

This clone was seen only once. The chain uses TRBV15 and TRBJ2-3, with TRBD2 identical over 7 bases. Trimming cost V 0 bases and J 0 bases; bases outside gene matches: 6. This CDR3 has 17 residues. CDR1 is LNHNV and CDR2 is YYDKDF in the germline V gene (reference sequence). CDR3 DNA: TGTGCCACCAGCAGAGATCGGCAGCGGGGTAGCACAGATACGCAGTATTTT. As protein: CATSRDRQRGSTDTQYF.

The J gene is TRBJ2-1, the V gene TRBV7-2; D is undetermined. Trimming removed 4 bases from V and 6 bases from J, with 10 bases in between. The CDR3 spans 13 residues. Germline CDR1 SGHTA, CDR2 FQGNSA. CDR3: CASSSRPSNEQFF. The DNA of the CDR3 is TGTGCCAGCAGCTCCCGACCAAGCAATGAGCAGTTCTTC. Complete variable domain (other parts from reference TRBV7-2 and TRBJ2-1): GAGVSQSPSNKVTEKGKDVELRCDPISGHTALYWYRQSLGQGLEFLIYFQGNSAPDKSGLPSDRFSAERTGGSVSTLTIQRTQQEDSAVYLCASSSRPSNEQFFGPGTRLTVL.

About this clone: Other DNA sequences in the sample encode the same CDR3. The rearrangement joins TRBV6-5 to TRBJ2-3, with D possibly being TRBD1 (6 bases). V lost 2 bases to trimming and J lost 3 bases, with 9 bases between them. The CDR3 is made up of 14 amino acids. Germline CDR1 MNHEY, CDR2 SVGAGI. The CDR3: CASSYRQGTDTQYF. CDR3 nucleotide sequence: TGTGCCAGCAGTTACAGGCAGGGGACAGATACGCAGTATTTT.